This TCR beta chain comes out of a study of sequential checkpoint blockade in melanoma. Study details: Randomization was 1:1 between first-line nivolumab→ipilimumab and ipilimumab→nivolumab. TCRbeta immunosequencing was performed on DNA from more than 75 pretreatment melanoma tumor samples. Matched biopsies came pretreatment and at week 13 for 20 to 25 patients.

The treatment denotes: randomized to nivolumab then ipilimumab (arm A) or the reverse (arm B). Germline CDR1 is MDHEN and CDR2 is SYDVKM. This CDR3 is built from 18 residues. Trimming removed 4 bases from V and 0 bases from J, with 19 bases in between. Produced via immunoSEQ multiplex PCR; TCRdb's table is partial and in-frame only. In the table there are roughly 20,000 clones, roughly 28% of which are singletons. This clone was counted a few times. Material: tumor tissue (inferred from file names), obtained from a patient given nivolumab and ipilimumab in sequence. This sequence was found in a human donor with melanoma. The V call is TRBV28, the J call TRBJ1-3; no clear D. In nucleotides, the CDR3 is TGTGCCAGCAGTTATCTCCGGGGATTGGACTCCTCTGGAAACACCATATATTTT. This encodes CASSYLRGLDSSGNTIYF.